A selection of T cell receptor beta chains follows, all from one sample in a study of regulatory T cells in long-lasting Graves disease. TCRdb reanalysed the multiplex PCR reads using MiXCR and keeps one entry per CDR3 protein. The repertoire consists of a few hundred thousand distinct CDR3 sequences, with about 21% occurring once and the leading ten covering 13% to 15%. Sequencing used peripheral blood mononuclear cells (PBMCs), obtained when the disease was refractory, from a patient treated with antithyroid drugs. These receptors originate from a female donor with Graves disease. The CDR3 runs from the conserved cysteine through the conserved F or W. Each record gives: clone size, D gene, J gene, V gene, CDR3 DNA, CDR3 protein. The D gene is left open where the match is weak. Size is omitted from some rows. Given values are once, few, many or a class for expanded clones.

>-|-|TRBJ1-1|TRBV10-3
TGTGCCATCAGTCCAGTTGGCAGGAACACTGAAGCTTTCTTT
CAISPVGRNTEAFF
>few|-|TRBJ1-6|TRBV5-6
TGTGCCAGCAGACCGGGGGGGAGTAATTCACCCCTCCACTTT
CASRPGGSNSPLHF
>many|TRBD2|TRBJ2-7|TRBV27
TGTGCCAGCAGTGGACCCACTAGCGGGTCTCCCTACGAGCAGTACTTC
CASSGPTSGSPYEQYF
>few|-|TRBJ1-1|TRBV10-3
TGTGCCATCAGGGCAGCTTTGAACACTGAAGCTTTCTTT
CAIRAALNTEAFF
>many|TRBD1|TRBJ2-7|TRBV28
TGTGCCAGCTTGAGGGGGCGGACCTACGAGCAGTACTTC
CASLRGRTYEQYF
>few|TRBD2|TRBJ2-7|TRBV5-1
TGCGCCAGCAGCCCGGGTAGCGGGGTTAGCTCCTACGAGCAGTACTTC
CASSPGSGVSSYEQYF
>-|-|TRBJ2-3|TRBV5-6
TGTGCCAGCAGCTTGGAGTTTAGGACTTTGCGAACAGATACGCAGTATTTT
CASSLEFRTLRTDTQYF
>-|TRBD1|TRBJ2-7|TRBV5-1
TGCGCCAGCAGCTGGGACAGGGTCTACGGGCAGTACTTC
CASSWDRVYGQYF
>many|-|TRBJ1-2|TRBV11-3
TGTGCCAGCAGCTTCGCCTCAGGGAGCGGCTACACCTTC
CASSFASGSGYTF
>many|TRBD1|TRBJ2-7|TRBV6-1
TGTGCCGGGCAGGACAGGGGGACCTACGAGCAGTACTTC
CAGQDRGTYEQYF
>once|TRBD1|TRBJ1-2|TRBV6-1
TGTGCCAGCAGTGAGACAGGGGAAGAGGGCTATGGCTACACCTTC
CASSETGEEGYGYTF
>-|-|TRBJ2-5|TRBV20-1
TGCAGTGCTAGAGATTATGGGGTAGCGGAGTACCAAGAGACCCAGTACTTC
CSARDYGVAEYQETQYF
>many|-|TRBJ2-7|TRBV7-9
TGTGCCAGCAGCTTCCGGGACGTGTACGACGAGCAGTACTTC
CASSFRDVYDEQYF
>-|TRBD1|TRBJ2-7|TRBV9
TGTGCCAGCAGCCCCTCGGGACAGTTCTCCTACGAGCAGTACTTC
CASSPSGQFSYEQYF
>few|TRBD1|TRBJ2-7|TRBV18
TGTGCCAGCTCGAAGGACAGGTGGAGCTCCTACGAGCAGTACTTC
CASSKDRWSSYEQYF
>many|-|TRBJ1-1|TRBV12-3/TRBV12-4
TGTGCCAGCAGTTTTTGGGGAGTTCGGACTGAAGCTTTCTTT
CASSFWGVRTEAFF
>many|-|TRBJ1-1|TRBV27
TGTGCCAGCAGTCCACATACAGGGAACACTGAAGCTTTCTTT
CASSPHTGNTEAFF
>-|-|TRBJ2-7|TRBV4-1
TGCGCCAGCAGCCAAGGGTCGACCTACGAGCAGTACTTC
CASSQGSTYEQYF
>few|TRBD1|TRBJ2-2|TRBV20-1
TGCAGTGCTAGTGACCACAGGGGGCCGAACACCGGGGAGCTGTTTTTT
CSASDHRGPNTGELFF
>many|TRBD1|TRBJ1-6|TRBV28
TGTGCCAGCAGTCTCGCGGGACAGGGCTTTTCACCCCTCCACTTT
CASSLAGQGFSPLHF
>-|TRBD2|TRBJ2-2|TRBV7-8
TGTGCCAGCAGCTTAGGTCCTAGCGGAGTCACCGGGGAGCTGTTTTTT
CASSLGPSGVTGELFF
>many|-|TRBJ1-5|TRBV20-1
TGCAGTGCGCTACAGGGTGGGCGCAATCAGCCCCAGCATTTT
CSALQGGRNQPQHF
>-|-|TRBJ2-2|TRBV20-1
TGCAGTGCTACAAGAACCGGGGGTTACACCGGGGAGCTGTTTTTT
CSATRTGGYTGELFF
>many|TRBD2|TRBJ2-5|TRBV6-5
TGTGCCAGCAGTTACTCCCACGGACTAGCGGGAAAAGAGACCCAGTACTTC
CASSYSHGLAGKETQYF
>many|-|TRBJ2-7|TRBV28
TGTGCCAGCAGTTTAAGAGGGGCGGTAGACCTACGGGAGCAGTACTTC
CASSLRGAVDLREQYF
>-|-|TRBJ1-2|TRBV28
TGTGCCAGCAGACCGGCGGGAGGGCCCACCGGGGGACGCTACACCTTC
CASRPAGGPTGGRYTF
>-|-|TRBJ2-7|TRBV20-1
TGCAGTGCTAGACTGCGGAACTCCTACGAGCAGTACTTC
CSARLRNSYEQYF
>many|TRBD1|TRBJ1-2|TRBV6-2/TRBV6-3
TGTGCCAGCAGTGAAGAGGGGACAGGGCGCGGCTACACCTTC
CASSEEGTGRGYTF
>many|TRBD1|TRBJ1-3|TRBV2
TGTGCCAGCAGTCACAGGGGGTCTGGAAACACCATATATTTT
CASSHRGSGNTIYF
>-|-|TRBJ1-1|TRBV20-1
TGCAGTGCTATAGTCGGGGGGGCTAACACTGAAGCTTTCTTT
CSAIVGGANTEAFF
>-|-|TRBJ1-1|TRBV9
TGTGCCAGCAGCGCAAATAAGAAAGACACTGAAGCTTTCTTT
CASSANKKDTEAFF
>once|-|TRBJ2-1|TRBV7-6
TGTGCCAGCAGCCCGGACATCTCCAATGAGCAGTTCTTC
CASSPDISNEQFF
>-|TRBD1|TRBJ2-1|TRBV28
TGTGCCAGCACCGTGGGCGGGACAGGGGTCTACAATGAGCAGTTCTTC
CASTVGGTGVYNEQFF
>-|-|TRBJ2-2|TRBV19
TGTGCCAGTAGTATCGCAAGCGGCGGGGAGCTGTTTTTT
CASSIASGGELFF
>few|TRBD1|TRBJ2-2|TRBV19
TGTGCCAGTAGTTTCGGGACAGGGGGCGACACCGGGGAGCTGTTTTTT
CASSFGTGGDTGELFF
>many|TRBD1|TRBJ2-5|TRBV7-2
TGTGCCAGCAGCTTAGGTGGGACAGAGCAAGAGACCCAGTACTTC
CASSLGGTEQETQYF
>many|-|TRBJ1-1|TRBV28
TGTGCCAGTACAGGAGATAATAAGAACACTGAAGCTTTCTTT
CASTGDNKNTEAFF
>-|TRBD1|TRBJ1-2|TRBV29-1
TGCAGCGTTCGACAGGGAGGTAACTATGGCTACACCTTC
CSVRQGGNYGYTF
>-|-|TRBJ2-2|TRBV5-1
TGCGCCAGCAGCTTGGGCACCCAATCGAACACCGGGGAGCTGTTTTTT
CASSLGTQSNTGELFF
>many|-|TRBJ1-1|TRBV2
TGTGCCAGCAGTGTGGGCAGGCAAACTGGGAACACTGAAGCTTTCTTT
CASSVGRQTGNTEAFF
>many|TRBD2|TRBJ2-7|TRBV6-5
TGTGCCAGCAGTTACAGGTTCCGACTAGCGGAATACGAGCAGTACTTC
CASSYRFRLAEYEQYF
>-|TRBD1|TRBJ2-5|TRBV20-1
TGCAGTGCCACAAGACAGGGGGCTGAGACCCAGTACTTC
CSATRQGAETQYF
>many|TRBD1|TRBJ1-1|TRBV3-1
TGTGCCAGCAGCCCTCAGGACAGGCAAGCTTTCTTT
CASSPQDRQAFF
>-|TRBD1|TRBJ1-4|TRBV19
TGTGCCAGTACCCAGACAGGGCGAGTCGAAAAACTGTTTTTT
CASTQTGRVEKLFF
>many|TRBD1|TRBJ2-7|TRBV28
TGTGCCAGCTCCAATGTAGGGACAGGTTCTTCCGAGCAGTACTTC
CASSNVGTGSSEQYF
>-|-|TRBJ2-4|TRBV6-2/TRBV6-3
TGTGCCAGCAACCGGACACAAAACATTCAGTACTTC
CASNRTQNIQYF
>-|-|TRBJ2-2|TRBV29-1
TGCAGCGTTGAAGATCCCTACTCACGCCGGGAGCTGGTTTTT
CSVEDPYSRRELVF
>many|TRBD2|TRBJ2-7|TRBV3-1
TGTGCCAGCAGCAACGGGAGGGCCTCTTTCGAGCAGTACTTC
CASSNGRASFEQYF
>many|TRBD1|TRBJ1-1|TRBV27
TGTGCCAGCAGCCTACAGGGGGCCGTGAACACTGAAGCTTTCTTT
CASSLQGAVNTEAFF
>-|TRBD2|TRBJ2-3|TRBV2
TGTGCCAGCAGTCCCCTGTCAGGCCTACTAGCGGGAGCAGGAGATACGCAGTATTTT
CASSPLSGLLAGAGDTQYF
>-|-|TRBJ2-7|TRBV7-2
TGTGCCAGCAGCTTAGTAGCGGGACAGGGTAGCTACGAGCAGTACTTC
CASSLVAGQGSYEQYF
>few|-|TRBJ1-4|TRBV4-2
TGTGCCAGCAGCCAAGATCCGCGGCCAACTAATGAAAAACTGTTTTTT
CASSQDPRPTNEKLFF
>-|-|TRBJ1-1|TRBV6-6
TGTGCCAGCAGTTACTCGCCCGGGCGGCCCACTGAAGCTTTCTTT
CASSYSPGRPTEAFF
>-|TRBD1|TRBJ2-6|TRBV30
TGTGCCTGGCTGGGACAGGGCTTAAGCTCTGGGGCCAACGTCCTGACTTTC
CAWLGQGLSSGANVLTF
>-|-|TRBJ2-7|TRBV3-1
TGTGCCAGCAGCCAGGGGCCGGGCCCTGGGCAGTACTTC
CASSQGPGPGQYF
>many|-|TRBJ1-3|TRBV7-6
TGTGCCAGCAGCTTGGGACAAAGTGGAAACACCATATATTTT
CASSLGQSGNTIYF
>few|TRBD1|TRBJ2-5|TRBV2
TGTGCCAGCAGTGTTGGGTTGGCAGGGGGCGGGGAGACCCAGTACTTC
CASSVGLAGGGETQYF
>many|TRBD2|TRBJ2-7|TRBV28
TGTGCCAGCAGTTTGCATCGGGGCGGGAGAGTCGAGCAGTACTTC
CASSLHRGGRVEQYF
>-|-|TRBJ2-7|TRBV24-1
TGTGCCACCAGTGGTTACAGGGTGAACTACGAGCAGTACTTC
CATSGYRVNYEQYF